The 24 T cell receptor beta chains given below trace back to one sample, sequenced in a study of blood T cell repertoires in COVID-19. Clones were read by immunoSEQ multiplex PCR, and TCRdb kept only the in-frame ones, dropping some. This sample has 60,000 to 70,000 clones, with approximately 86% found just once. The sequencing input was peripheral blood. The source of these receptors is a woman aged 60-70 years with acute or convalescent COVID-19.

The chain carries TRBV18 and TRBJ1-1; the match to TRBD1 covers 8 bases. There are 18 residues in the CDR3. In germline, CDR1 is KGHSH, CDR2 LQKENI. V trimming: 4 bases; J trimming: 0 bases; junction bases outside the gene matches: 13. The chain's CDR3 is CASSRTGSEVTMNTEAFF. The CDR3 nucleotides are TGTGCCAGCTCACGGACAGGGTCGGAGGTAACTATGAACACTGAAGCTTTCTTT. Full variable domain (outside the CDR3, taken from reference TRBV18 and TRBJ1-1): NAGVMQNPRHLVRRRGQEARLRCSPMKGHSHVYWYRQLPEEGLKFMVYLQKENIIDESGMPKERFSAEFPKEGPSILRIQQVVRGDSAAYFCASSRTGSEVTMNTEAFFGQGTRLTVV.

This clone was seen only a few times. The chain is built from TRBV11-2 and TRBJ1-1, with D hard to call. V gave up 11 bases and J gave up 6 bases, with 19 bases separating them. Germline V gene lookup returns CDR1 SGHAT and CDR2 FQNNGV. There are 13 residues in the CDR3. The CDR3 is CAVPGRSWAEAFF. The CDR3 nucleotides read TGTGCCGTCCCAGGCAGGTCTTGGGCTGAAGCTTTCTTT. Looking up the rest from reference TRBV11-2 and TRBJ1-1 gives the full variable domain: EAGVAQSPRYKIIEKRQSVAFWCNPISGHATLYWYQQILGQGPKLLIQFQNNGVVDDSQLPKDRFSAERLKGVDSTLKIQPAKLEDSAVYLCAVPGRSWAEAFFGQGTRLTVV.

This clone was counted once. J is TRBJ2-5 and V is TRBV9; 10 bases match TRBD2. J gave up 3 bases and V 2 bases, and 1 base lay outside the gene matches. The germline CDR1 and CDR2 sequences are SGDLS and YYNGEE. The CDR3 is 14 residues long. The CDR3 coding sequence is TGTGCCAGCAGCGTCGGACTAGCGGAAGAGACCCAGTACTTC. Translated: CASSVGLAEETQYF. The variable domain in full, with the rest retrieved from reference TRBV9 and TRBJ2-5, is DSGVTQTPKHLITATGQRVTLRCSPRSGDLSVYWYQQSLDQGLQFLIQYYNGEERAKGNILERFSAQQFPDLHSELNLSSLELGDSALYFCASSVGLAEETQYFGPGTRLLVL.

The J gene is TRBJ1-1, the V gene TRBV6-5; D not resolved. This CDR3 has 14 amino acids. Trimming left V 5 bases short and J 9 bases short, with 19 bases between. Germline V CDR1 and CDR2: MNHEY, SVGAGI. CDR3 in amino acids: CASSPGIVNRQAFF. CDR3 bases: TGTGCCAGCAGTCCCGGGATCGTAAATAGACAAGCTTTCTTT.

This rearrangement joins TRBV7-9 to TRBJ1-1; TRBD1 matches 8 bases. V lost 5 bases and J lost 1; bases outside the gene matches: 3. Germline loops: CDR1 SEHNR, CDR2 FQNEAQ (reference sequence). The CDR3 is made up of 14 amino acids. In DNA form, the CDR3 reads TGTGCCAGCAGCGAAGGACAGGGGAACACTGAAGCTTTCTTT. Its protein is CASSEGQGNTEAFF. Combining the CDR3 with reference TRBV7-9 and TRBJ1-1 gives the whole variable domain DTGVSQNPRHKITKRGQNVTFRCDPISEHNRLYWYRQTLGQGPEFLTYFQNEAQLEKSRLLSDRFSAERPKGSFSTLEIQRTEQGDSAMYLCASSEGQGNTEAFFGQGTRLTVV.

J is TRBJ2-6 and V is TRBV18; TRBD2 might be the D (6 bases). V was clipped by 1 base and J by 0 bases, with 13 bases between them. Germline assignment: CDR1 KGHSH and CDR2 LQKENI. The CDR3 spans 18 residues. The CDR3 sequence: CASSPQRRVFSGANVLTF. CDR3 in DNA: TGTGCCAGCTCACCACAGCGGAGGGTCTTCTCTGGGGCCAACGTCCTGACTTTC.

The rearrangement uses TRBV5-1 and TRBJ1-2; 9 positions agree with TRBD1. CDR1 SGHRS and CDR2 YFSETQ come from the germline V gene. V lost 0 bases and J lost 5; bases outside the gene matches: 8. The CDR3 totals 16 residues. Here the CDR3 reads CASSLASGTGTYGYTF. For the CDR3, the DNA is TGCGCCAGCAGCTTGGCCTCAGGGACAGGGACATATGGCTACACCTTC.

CDR3 nucleotides: TGTGCCAGTAGCCAGGGTTATAATTCACCCCTCCACTTT. It encodes CASSQGYNSPLHF. The gene calls are TRBV19 and TRBJ1-6; D perhaps matches TRBD1 (5 bases). V was clipped by 6 bases and J by 4 bases, with 7 bases between them. The CDR3 loop spans 13 amino acids. From germline, CDR1 is LNHDA and CDR2 SQIVND (reference sequence).

The CDR3 spells CASSRRTGVGRTDTQYF. The CDR3 DNA reads TGTGCCAGCAGCCGACGGACAGGGGTTGGTCGGACAGATACGCAGTATTTT. This chain joins TRBV9 and TRBJ2-3, with 9 bases identical to TRBD1. Germline CDR1 and CDR2: SGDLS and YYNGEE. This CDR3 is 17 amino acids long. The J segment lost 3 bases and the V segment lost 4 bases, leaving 12 bases of the junction unmatched.

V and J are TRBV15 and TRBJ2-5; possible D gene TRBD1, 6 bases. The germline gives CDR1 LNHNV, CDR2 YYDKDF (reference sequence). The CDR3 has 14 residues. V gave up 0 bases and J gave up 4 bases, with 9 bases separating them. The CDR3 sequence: CATSRDTGLETQYF. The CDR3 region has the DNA TGTGCCACCAGCAGAGACACAGGGTTAGAGACCCAGTACTTC.

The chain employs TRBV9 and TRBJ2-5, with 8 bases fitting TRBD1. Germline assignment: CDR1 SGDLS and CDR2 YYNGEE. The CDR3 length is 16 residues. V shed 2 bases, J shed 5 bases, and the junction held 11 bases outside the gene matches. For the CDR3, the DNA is TGTGCCAGCAGCGTTACCAGGGGGCCACACGGGGAGACCCAGTACTTC. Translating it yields CASSVTRGPHGETQYF.

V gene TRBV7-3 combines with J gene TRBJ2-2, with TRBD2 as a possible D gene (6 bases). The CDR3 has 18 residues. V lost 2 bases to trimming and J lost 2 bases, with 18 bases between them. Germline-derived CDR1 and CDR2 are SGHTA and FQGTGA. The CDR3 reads CASSLEGLARPNTGELFF. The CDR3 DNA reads TGTGCCAGCAGCTTAGAGGGACTCGCCAGGCCTAACACCGGGGAGCTGTTTTTT.

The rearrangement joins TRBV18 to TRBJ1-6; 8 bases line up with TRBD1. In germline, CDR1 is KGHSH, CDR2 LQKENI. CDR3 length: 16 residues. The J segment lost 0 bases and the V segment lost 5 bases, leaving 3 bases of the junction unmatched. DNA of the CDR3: TGTGCCAGCTCAAGACAGGGGAGCTCCTATAATTCACCCCTCCACTTT. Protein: CASSRQGSSYNSPLHF.

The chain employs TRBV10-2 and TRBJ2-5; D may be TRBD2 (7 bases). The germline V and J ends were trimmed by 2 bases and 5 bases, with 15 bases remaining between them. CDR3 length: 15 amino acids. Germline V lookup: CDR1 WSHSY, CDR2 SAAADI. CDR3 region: CASSEGRGRSETQYF. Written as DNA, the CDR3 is TGCGCCAGCAGTGAGGGGCGGGGGCGGTCGGAGACCCAGTACTTC.

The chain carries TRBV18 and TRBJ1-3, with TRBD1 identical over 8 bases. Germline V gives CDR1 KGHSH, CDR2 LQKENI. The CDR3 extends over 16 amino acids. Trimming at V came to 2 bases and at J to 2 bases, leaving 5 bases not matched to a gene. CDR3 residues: CASSPITGGAGNTIYF. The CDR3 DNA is TGTGCCAGCTCACCAATTACAGGGGGTGCTGGAAACACCATATATTTT.

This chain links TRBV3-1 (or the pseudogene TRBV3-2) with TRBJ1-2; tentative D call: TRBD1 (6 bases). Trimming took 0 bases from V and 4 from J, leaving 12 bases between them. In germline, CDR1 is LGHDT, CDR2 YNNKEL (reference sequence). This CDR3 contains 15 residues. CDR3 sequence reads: CASSQESRGTYGYTF. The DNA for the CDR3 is TGTGCCAGCAGCCAAGAGTCGAGGGGGACCTATGGCTACACCTTC.

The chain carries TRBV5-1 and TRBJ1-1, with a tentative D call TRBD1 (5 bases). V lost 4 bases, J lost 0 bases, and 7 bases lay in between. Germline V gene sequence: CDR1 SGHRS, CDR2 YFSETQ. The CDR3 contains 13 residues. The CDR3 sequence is CASSGHLNTEAFF. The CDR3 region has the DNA TGCGCCAGCAGCGGACACCTGAACACTGAAGCTTTCTTT.

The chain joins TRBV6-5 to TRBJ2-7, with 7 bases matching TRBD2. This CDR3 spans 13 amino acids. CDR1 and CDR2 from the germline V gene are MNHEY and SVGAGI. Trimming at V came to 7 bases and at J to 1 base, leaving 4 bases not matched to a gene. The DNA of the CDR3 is TGTGCCAGCACCAAAGCGGGATCCTACGAGCAGTACTTC. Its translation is CASTKAGSYEQYF.

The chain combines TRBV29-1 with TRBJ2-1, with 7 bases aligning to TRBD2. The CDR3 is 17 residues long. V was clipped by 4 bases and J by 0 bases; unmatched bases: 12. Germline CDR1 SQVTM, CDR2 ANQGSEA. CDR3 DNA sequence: TGCAGCGTTGTGGGGCCATTAGCGGGCAGCTCCTACAATGAGCAGTTCTTC. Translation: CSVVGPLAGSSYNEQFF.

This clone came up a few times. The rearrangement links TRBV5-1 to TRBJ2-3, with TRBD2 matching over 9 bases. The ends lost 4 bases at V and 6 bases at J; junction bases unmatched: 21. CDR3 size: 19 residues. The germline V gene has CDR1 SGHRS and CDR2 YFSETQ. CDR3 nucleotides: TGCGCCAGCAGCCTCGCCGCGGGTAGGCTAGCGGGAAAGGGGGATACGCAGTATTTT. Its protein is CASSLAAGRLAGKGDTQYF.

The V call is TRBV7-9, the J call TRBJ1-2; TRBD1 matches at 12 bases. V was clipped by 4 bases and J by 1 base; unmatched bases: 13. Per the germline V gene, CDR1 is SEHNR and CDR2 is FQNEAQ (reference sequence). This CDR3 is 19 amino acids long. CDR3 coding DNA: TGTGCCAGCAGCTCCCGAAACCCCGGGACAGGGGGCCTTAACTATGGCTACACCTTC. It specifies CASSSRNPGTGGLNYGYTF.

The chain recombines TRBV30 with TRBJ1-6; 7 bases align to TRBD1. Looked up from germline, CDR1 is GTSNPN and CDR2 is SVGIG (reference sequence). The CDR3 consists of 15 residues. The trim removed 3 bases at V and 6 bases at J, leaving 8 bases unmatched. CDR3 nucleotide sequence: TGTGCCTGGAGCTCCCCGGGACAGTTTAATTCACCCCTCCACTTT. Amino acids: CAWSSPGQFNSPLHF.

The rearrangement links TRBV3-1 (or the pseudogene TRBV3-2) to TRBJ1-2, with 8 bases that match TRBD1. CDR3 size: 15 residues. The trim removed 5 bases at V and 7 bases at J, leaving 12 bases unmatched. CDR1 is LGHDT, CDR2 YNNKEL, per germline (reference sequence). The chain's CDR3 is CASSYLRQGAIGYTF. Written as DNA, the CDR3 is TGTGCCAGCAGCTATCTGCGGCAGGGGGCTATTGGCTACACCTTC.

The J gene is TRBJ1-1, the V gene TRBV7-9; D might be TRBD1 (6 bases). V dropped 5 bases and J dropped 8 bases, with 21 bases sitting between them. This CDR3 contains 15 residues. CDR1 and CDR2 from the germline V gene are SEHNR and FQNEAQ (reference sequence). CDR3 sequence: CASSPRGGGAVEAFF. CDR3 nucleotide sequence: TGTGCCAGCAGCCCGCGCGGGGGGGGCGCAGTGGAAGCTTTCTTT.